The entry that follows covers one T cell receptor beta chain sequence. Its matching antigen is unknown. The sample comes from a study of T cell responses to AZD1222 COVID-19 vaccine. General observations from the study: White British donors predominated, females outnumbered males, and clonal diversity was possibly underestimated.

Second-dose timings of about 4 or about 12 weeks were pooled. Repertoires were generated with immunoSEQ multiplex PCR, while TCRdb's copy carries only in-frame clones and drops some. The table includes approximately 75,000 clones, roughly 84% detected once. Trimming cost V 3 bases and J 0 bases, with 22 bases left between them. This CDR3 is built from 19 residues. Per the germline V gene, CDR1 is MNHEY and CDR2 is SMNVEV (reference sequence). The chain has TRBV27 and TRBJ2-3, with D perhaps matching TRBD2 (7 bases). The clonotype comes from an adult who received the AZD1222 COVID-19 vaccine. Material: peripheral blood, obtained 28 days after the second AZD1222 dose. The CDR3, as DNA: TGTGCCAGCAGTTTCTCTTGGGTGGGGGGGCCAACTAGCACAGATACGCAGTATTTT. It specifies CASSFSWVGGPTSTDTQYF.